This T cell receptor (beta chain) was identified during a study of breast tumors, draining lymph nodes, adjacent tissues. From the multiplex PCR reads, TCRdb called clonotypes with MiXCR, one entry per CDR3 protein. The table shows tens of thousands of distinct CDR3 sequences, with around 30% occurring only once. Germline values: CDR1 GTSNPN, CDR2 SVGIG (reference sequence). J lost 2 bases, V lost 6 bases, and 6 bases had no gene match. The length of the CDR3 is 14 residues. Samples came from axillary lymph nodes draining the breast cancer. This clonotype was seen at least ten times. The antigen remains undetermined. Overall study results and limits: Tumor repertoires ranked between lymph nodes and nontumor tissue in diversity, with V and J gene preferences. Tumor T cell lymph node origin was a supported hypothesis, not proven. Luminal-like breast cancer showed significantly higher tumor–nontumor repertoire similarity than basal-like. Data fit most tumor T cells coming from lymph node, expanding in tumor.

The chain recombines TRBV30 with TRBJ1-5; 8 bases align to TRBD1. This sequence originates from a female donor with breast cancer. Some clones in this sample may be carry-over from other donors' samples. Sample: axillary lymph node tissue. The CDR3 here is CACSGQGGNQPQHF. In DNA, the CDR3 is TGTGCCTGTAGCGGACAGGGCGGCAATCAGCCCCAGCATTTT. Using reference TRBV30 and TRBJ1-5 for the parts outside the CDR3, the full variable domain is SQTIHQWPATLVQPVGSPLSLECTVEGTSNPNLYWYRQAAGRGLQLLFYSVGIGQISSEVPQNLSASRPQDRQFILSSKKLLLSDSGFYLCACSGQGGNQPQHFGDGTRLSIL.